The 19 T cell receptor beta chains below come from one sample, sequenced in a study of T cells in localized non-small cell lung cancer. The data were produced by immunoSEQ multiplex PCR, yet TCRdb's version contains in-frame clones alone and is incomplete. The sample gives more than 30,000 clones, approximately 86% of which show up once; 17% is in the top ten. Source: peripheral blood mononuclear cells, taken before any cancer treatment. The receptors originated from a man aged 35 to 69 with stage III lung adenocarcinoma.

This clone has more than one count but fewer than ten. The genes are TRBV19 and TRBJ2-5; 10 nucleotides line up with TRBD2. Per the germline V gene, CDR1 is LNHDA and CDR2 is SQIVND (reference sequence). Unmatched junction bases numbered 13, after V lost 3 bases and J lost 0 bases. This CDR3 is 19 amino acids long. The CDR3 reads CASSIALASGGTYQETQYF. The CDR3, as DNA: TGTGCCAGTAGTATTGCTCTGGCTAGCGGGGGCACGTACCAAGAGACCCAGTACTTC.

The table lists this clone with a count of one. This chain links TRBV4-2 with TRBJ1-3, with 8 bases fitting TRBD1. The trim removed 1 base at V and 4 bases at J, leaving 6 bases unmatched. Germline V gene lookup returns CDR1 LGHNA and CDR2 YNFKEQ. This CDR3 spans 16 amino acids. The CDR3 nucleotides read TGTGCCAGCAGCCAAGCGGACAGGGCGAACGGAAACACCATATATTTT. Translating gives CASSQADRANGNTIYF.

The chain combines TRBV12-5 with TRBJ1-3, with D uncertain. The V and J ends lost 5 bases and 2 bases respectively, with 10 bases between them. Germline loops: CDR1 LGHNT, CDR2 FRNRAP. This CDR3 has 14 amino acids. The CDR3 DNA reads TGTGCTAGTGGTGGTCCAGCGGCTGGAAACACCATATATTTT. Translating gives CASGGPAAGNTIYF.

The rearrangement links TRBV11-3 to TRBJ2-2, with D unresolved. V lost 4 bases and J 6 bases, leaving 21 bases between the germline ends. The CDR3 runs to 17 residues. CDR1 SGHNT and CDR2 YENEEA come from the germline V gene. CDR3 DNA: TGTGCCAGCAGCTCCTCAGGTACCCCGATGATAGCCGGGGAGCTGTTTTTT. It translates to CASSSSGTPMIAGELFF.

The V call is TRBV5-1, the J call TRBJ2-1; 12 bases agree with TRBD2. The CDR3 sequence is 15 residues long. CDR1 SGHRS and CDR2 YFSETQ come from the germline V gene. J lost 10 bases, V lost 4 bases, and 9 bases had no gene match. CDR3 protein: CASSASGGAIEEQFF. CDR3 in DNA: TGCGCCAGCAGCGCTAGCGGGGGGGCAATAGAGGAGCAGTTCTTC.

The V gene is TRBV27, the J gene TRBJ2-2; no firm D call. V was shortened by 4 bases and J by 1 base, with 10 bases between the two germline ends. Per the germline V gene, CDR1 is MNHEY and CDR2 is SMNVEV (reference sequence). The CDR3 is 15 residues long. The CDR3 DNA follows: TGTGCCAGCAGTTCCCTAAAGCGGAACACCGGGGAGCTGTTTTTT. Translating gives CASSSLKRNTGELFF.

The genes are TRBV19 and TRBJ2-3, with no clear D. The CDR3 is 15 amino acids. Germline CDR1 is LNHDA and CDR2 is SQIVND (reference sequence). Trimming removed 2 bases from V and 0 bases from J, with 9 bases in between. CDR3 DNA: TGTGCCAGTAGTATAAGCGCTACTAGCACAGATACGCAGTATTTT. Amino acids: CASSISATSTDTQYF.

V and J are TRBV30 and TRBJ1-6, with 9 bases identical to TRBD1. V lost 8 bases and J lost 8; bases outside the gene matches: 13. Germline CDR1 reads GTSNPN; CDR2 reads SVGIG (reference sequence). The CDR3 has 15 residues. Written as DNA, the CDR3 is TGTGCCGGAACTAGCAAAGGACAGGGGTATTCACCCCTCCACTTT. The encoded protein is CAGTSKGQGYSPLHF.

This chain joins TRBV6-5 and TRBJ2-1, with 12 bases aligning to TRBD2. Germline CDR1 is MNHEY and CDR2 is SVGAGI. J was trimmed by 10 bases and V by 7 bases; bases with no gene match: 2. CDR3 length equals 12 residues. The CDR3 sequence: CASTTSGGEQFF. Here the CDR3 DNA reads TGTGCCAGCACAACTAGCGGGGGGGAGCAGTTCTTC.

The chain has TRBV18 and TRBJ2-3; TRBD2 aligns across 14 bases. Germline CDR1 KGHSH, CDR2 LQKENI. This CDR3 spans 16 amino acids. V shed 3 bases and J 4 bases; nucleotides not matched to a gene: 3. CDR3 sequence (DNA): TGTGCCAGCTCACCGACTAGCGGGGGGGCCCCAGATACGCAGTATTTT. This encodes CASSPTSGGAPDTQYF. Complete variable domain (other parts from reference TRBV18 and TRBJ2-3): NAGVMQNPRHLVRRRGQEARLRCSPMKGHSHVYWYRQLPEEGLKFMVYLQKENIIDESGMPKERFSAEFPKEGPSILRIQQVVRGDSAAYFCASSPTSGGAPDTQYFGPGTRLTVL.

J is TRBJ2-5 and V is TRBV6-1, with TRBD1 as a possible D gene (7 bases). This CDR3 has 22 residues. Germline lookup yields CDR1 MNHNS and CDR2 SASEGT. Trimming took 1 base from V and 0 from J, leaving 30 bases between them. DNA of the CDR3: TGTGCCAGCAGTGAAGGGTGGAGGGGGCGTGGGGTCAAAGGAAGTTACCAAGAGACCCAGTACTTC. Protein sequence: CASSEGWRGRGVKGSYQETQYF.

The chain uses TRBV7-7 and TRBJ2-1; TRBD1 or TRBD2 may be the D gene (5 bases each). CDR1 is SSHAT and CDR2 is FNYEAQ in the germline V gene (reference sequence). The CDR3 totals 13 residues. In DNA, the CDR3 is TGTGCTAGTGGGACGGGGTACTACAATGAGCAGTTCTTC. This sequence encodes CASGTGYYNEQFF.

This chain uses TRBV5-1 with TRBJ1-1, with D possibly TRBD1 on 5 matching bases. The germline V gene encodes CDR1 SGHRS and CDR2 YFSETQ. The CDR3 runs 14 residues. With 7 bases removed from V and 1 base from J, the gap between germline ends came to 14 bases. The CDR3 region has the DNA TGCGCCAGCTCCCTTTATCAGGGGAACACTGAAGCTTTCTTT. Residues: CASSLYQGNTEAFF.

The rearrangement links TRBV30 to TRBJ1-2; the D is unclear. The CDR3 loop spans 13 amino acids. Trimming shortened V by 0 bases and J by 4 bases, and 9 bases separated the two germline ends. Germline V gene lookup returns CDR1 GTSNPN and CDR2 SVGIG (reference sequence). The CDR3 DNA is TGTGCCTGGAGTGTAAGAGGGAGCTATGGCTACACCTTC. This codes for CAWSVRGSYGYTF.

This clone appeared once. The genes are TRBV5-8 and TRBJ1-1, with D tentatively TRBD1 (6 bases). Germline V gene lookup returns CDR1 SGHTS and CDR2 YDEGEE. V dropped 0 bases and J dropped 1 base, with 13 bases sitting between them. This CDR3 contains 16 residues. The CDR3 DNA sequence: TGTGCCAGCAGCTTGGGACAGGAGCTTTCGAACACTGAAGCTTTCTTT. Amino acids: CASSLGQELSNTEAFF. The full variable domain, its missing parts supplied by reference TRBV5-8 and TRBJ1-1, is EAGVTQSPTHLIKTRGQQATLRCSPISGHTSVYWYQQALGLGLQFLLWYDEGEERNRGNFPPRFSGRQFPNYSSELNVNALELEDSALYLCASSLGQELSNTEAFFGQGTRLTVV.

The rearrangement uses TRBV6-5 and TRBJ1-4, with D unresolved. V was trimmed by 10 bases and J by 4 bases, leaving 19 bases between them. The germline V gene has CDR1 MNHEY and CDR2 SVGAGI. The CDR3 runs to 15 residues. The CDR3 nucleotides read TGTGCCACCAGAAATATCGGCCGAAGTAATGAAAAACTGTTTTTT. Amino acids: CATRNIGRSNEKLFF.

The J gene is TRBJ2-2, the V gene TRBV15; tentatively, D is TRBD1 or TRBD2 (5 bases each). V lost 3 bases, J lost 6 bases, and 11 bases lay in between. This CDR3 has 14 residues. The V gene's germline CDR1 is LNHNV and CDR2 YYDKDF (reference sequence). The CDR3 protein is CATSRGTRPGELFF. For the CDR3, the DNA is TGTGCCACCAGCAGGGGGACGAGGCCCGGGGAGCTGTTTTTT. The variable domain in full, completed from reference TRBV15 and TRBJ2-2, reads DAMVIQNPRYQVTQFGKPVTLSCSQTLNHNVMYWYQQKSSQAPKLLFHYYDKDFNNEADTPDNFQSRRPNTSFCFLDIRSPGLGDTAMYLCATSRGTRPGELFFGEGSRLTVL.

CDR3 amino acids: CASTATQSGGGYTF. In nucleotides, the CDR3 is TGTGCCAGCACCGCCACTCAATCGGGGGGAGGCTACACCTTC. V and J are TRBV28 and TRBJ1-2, with a weak D call TRBD1 (5 bases). The CDR3 is made up of 14 amino acids. V lost 7 bases and J lost 8, with 20 bases in between. The germline CDR1 and CDR2 sequences are MDHEN and SYDVKM.

This chain uses TRBV19 with TRBJ2-3; 8 nucleotides align to TRBD2. The length of the CDR3 is 15 residues. Germline V gene data show CDR1 as LNHDA and CDR2 as SQIVND (reference sequence). The V segment lost 7 bases and the J segment 2 bases; nucleotides outside the gene matches: 8. This CDR3 is CASKSGGGYTDTQYF. The CDR3 coding sequence is TGTGCCAGTAAATCTGGCGGGGGGTACACAGATACGCAGTATTTT.